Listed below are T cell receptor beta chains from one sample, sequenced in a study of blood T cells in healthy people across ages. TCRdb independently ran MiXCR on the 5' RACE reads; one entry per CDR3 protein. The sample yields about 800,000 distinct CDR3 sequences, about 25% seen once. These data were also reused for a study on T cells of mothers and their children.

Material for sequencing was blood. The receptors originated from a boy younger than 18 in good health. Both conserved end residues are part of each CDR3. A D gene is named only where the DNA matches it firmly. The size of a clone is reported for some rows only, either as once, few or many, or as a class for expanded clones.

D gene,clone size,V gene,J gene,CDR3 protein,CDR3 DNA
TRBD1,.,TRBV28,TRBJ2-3,CASSWTGVLTDTQYF,TGTGCCAGCAGTTGGACAGGGGTGCTCACAGATACGCAGTATTTT
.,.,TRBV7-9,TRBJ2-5,CASTAGHQETQYF,TGTGCCAGCACCGCAGGTCACCAAGAGACCCAGTACTTC
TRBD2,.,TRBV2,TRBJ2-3,CASSRDTSGMADTQYF,TGTGCCAGCAGTCGAGATACTAGCGGGATGGCAGATACGCAGTATTTT
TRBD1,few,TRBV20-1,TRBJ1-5,CSARGGRGSSQPQHF,TGCAGTGCTAGAGGGGGCAGGGGGAGTAGTCAGCCCCAGCATTTT
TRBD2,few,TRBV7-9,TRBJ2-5,CASSSPGLVGETQYF,TGTGCCAGCAGCTCTCCGGGACTAGTGGGGGAGACCCAGTACTTC
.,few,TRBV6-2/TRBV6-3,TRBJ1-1,CASSYRSGKPEAFF,TGTGCCAGCAGTTACCGAAGTGGGAAACCTGAAGCTTTCTTT
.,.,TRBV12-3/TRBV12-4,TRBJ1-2,CASSFLGLYGYTF,TGTGCCAGCAGTTTCTTAGGGCTCTATGGCTACACCTTC
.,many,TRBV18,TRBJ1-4,CASSPRDNPEKLFF,TGTGCCAGCTCACCCCGGGACAACCCTGAAAAACTGTTTTTT
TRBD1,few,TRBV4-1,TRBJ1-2,CASRKIYSGTGGYGYTF,TGCGCCAGCCGGAAAATTTATTCCGGGACAGGGGGCTATGGCTACACCTTC
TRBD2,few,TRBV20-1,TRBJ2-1,CSAGTIEQFF,TGCAGTGCCGGGACTATCGAGCAGTTCTTC
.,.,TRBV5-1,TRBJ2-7,CASSPLSPGGIYEQYF,TGCGCCAGCAGCCCCCTCTCCCCAGGGGGGATTTACGAGCAGTACTTC
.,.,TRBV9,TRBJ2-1,CASSAGPINEQFF,TGTGCCAGCAGCGCTGGACCGATCAATGAGCAGTTCTTC
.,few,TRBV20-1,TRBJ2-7,CSARPNPSREHNEQYF,TGCAGTGCTAGGCCTAACCCCTCTCGGGAGCACAACGAGCAGTACTTC
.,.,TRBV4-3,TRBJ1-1,CASSQDRLGGGSNTEAFF,TGCGCCAGCAGCCAAGATAGGCTTGGCGGGGGATCGAACACTGAAGCTTTCTTT
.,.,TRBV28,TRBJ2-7,CASSLYGNSYEQYF,TGTGCCAGCAGTTTATACGGAAATTCCTACGAGCAGTACTTC
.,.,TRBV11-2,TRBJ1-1,CASSLRALGAEAFF,TGTGCCAGCAGCTTAAGGGCTTTGGGGGCTGAAGCTTTCTTT
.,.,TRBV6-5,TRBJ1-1,CASSRGFNTEAFF,TGTGCCAGCAGTAGGGGATTCAACACTGAAGCTTTCTTT
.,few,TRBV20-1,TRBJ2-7,CSARDPTSQLSYEQYF,TGCAGTGCTAGAGACCCAACTAGTCAATTATCCTACGAGCAGTACTTC
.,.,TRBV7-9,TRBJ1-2,CASSLGWTDPYYGYTF,TGTGCCAGCAGCTTAGGGTGGACAGACCCATACTATGGCTACACCTTC
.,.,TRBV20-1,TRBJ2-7,CSAREPPGRWSSYEQYF,TGCAGTGCTAGAGAACCACCGGGACGGTGGAGCTCCTACGAGCAGTACTTC
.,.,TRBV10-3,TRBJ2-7,CAISESIVSSYEQYF,TGTGCCATCAGTGAGTCGATTGTTAGCTCCTACGAGCAGTACTTC
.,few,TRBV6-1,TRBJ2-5,CASSEVDLGTQYF,TGTGCCAGCAGTGAAGTCGACTTAGGGACCCAGTACTTC
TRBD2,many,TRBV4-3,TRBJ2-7,CASSQSYSGISEQYF,TGCGCCAGCAGCCAGTCTTACAGCGGGATATCCGAGCAGTACTTC
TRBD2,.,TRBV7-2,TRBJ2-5,CASSLAGMGETQYF,TGTGCCAGCAGCCTAGCGGGGATGGGAGAGACCCAGTACTTC
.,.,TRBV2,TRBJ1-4,CASSPNREGEKLFF,TGTGCCAGCAGTCCAAACAGGGAGGGCGAAAAACTGTTTTTT
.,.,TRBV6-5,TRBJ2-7,CASQSRVTGEQYF,TGTGCCAGCCAATCCAGGGTAACGGGGGAGCAGTACTTC
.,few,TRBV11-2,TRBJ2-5,CASSLRPAETQYF,TGTGCCAGCAGCTTACGACCTGCGGAGACCCAGTACTTC
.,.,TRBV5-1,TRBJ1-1,CASSLLTGKNTEAFF,TGCGCCAGCAGCTTGCTGACGGGGAAGAACACTGAAGCTTTCTTT
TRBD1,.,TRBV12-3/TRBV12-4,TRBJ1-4,CASTRDRAGEKLFF,TGTGCCAGCACCAGGGACAGGGCGGGTGAAAAACTGTTTTTT
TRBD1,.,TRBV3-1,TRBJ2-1,CASSPGFDRADEQFF,TGTGCCAGCAGCCCAGGTTTCGACAGGGCTGATGAGCAGTTCTTC
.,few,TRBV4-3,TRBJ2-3,CASSPSIRVTDTQYF,TGCGCCAGCAGCCCATCTATACGGGTCACAGATACGCAGTATTTT
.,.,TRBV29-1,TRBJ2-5,CSHGSGGIQETQYF,TGCAGCCATGGGTCGGGGGGCATCCAAGAGACCCAGTACTTC
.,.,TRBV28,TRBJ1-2,CASSLGGIGYTF,TGTGCCAGCAGTTTAGGAGGGATCGGCTACACCTTC
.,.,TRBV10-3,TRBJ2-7,CAISESLAPKPAYEQYF,TGTGCCATCAGTGAGTCCCTAGCGCCCAAACCAGCCTACGAGCAGTACTTC
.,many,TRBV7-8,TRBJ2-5,CASSPVELGSGETQYF,TGTGCCAGCAGCCCTGTGGAATTGGGGTCGGGGGAGACCCAGTACTTC
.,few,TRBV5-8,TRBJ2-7,CASSLGAWLEQYF,TGTGCCAGCAGCTTGGGGGCTTGGCTAGAGCAGTACTTC
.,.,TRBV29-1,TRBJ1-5,CSVAVNPGSNQPQHF,TGCAGCGTTGCCGTGAACCCAGGTAGCAATCAGCCCCAGCATTTT
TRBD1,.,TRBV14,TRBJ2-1,CASSPWTGAPYNEQFF,TGTGCCAGCAGCCCCTGGACAGGCGCTCCCTACAATGAGCAGTTCTTC
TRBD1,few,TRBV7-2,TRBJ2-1,CASSFQGAIDEQFF,TGTGCCAGCAGCTTCCAGGGGGCTATCGATGAGCAGTTCTTC
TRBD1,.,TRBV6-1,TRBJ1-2,CASSEWTGAGYGYTF,TGTGCCAGCAGTGAATGGACAGGGGCGGGGTATGGCTACACCTTC
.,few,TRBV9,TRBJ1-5,CASSATDLEPQHF,TGTGCCAGCAGCGCGACAGACTTGGAGCCCCAGCATTTT
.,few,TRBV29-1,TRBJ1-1,CSVVLIATHTEAFF,TGCAGCGTTGTCTTGATTGCCACCCACACTGAAGCTTTCTTT
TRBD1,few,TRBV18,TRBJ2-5,CASSPKETGPLMAQYF,TGTGCCAGCTCACCTAAGGAGACAGGGCCCTTGATGGCCCAGTACTTC
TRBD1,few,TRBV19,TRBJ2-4,CASSIGQGAGYVQYF,TGTGCCAGTAGTATAGGACAGGGGGCCGGGTATGTTCAGTACTTC
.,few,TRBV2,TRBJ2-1,CASSEGPYNEQFF,TGTGCCAGCAGTGAGGGACCCTACAATGAGCAGTTCTTC
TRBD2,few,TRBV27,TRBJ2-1,CASSFFGGEVGRQFF,TGTGCCAGCAGTTTTTTCGGGGGGGAAGTAGGTAGGCAGTTCTTC
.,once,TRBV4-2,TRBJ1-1,CASSRLFMAEIEAFF,TGTGCCAGCAGCCGCCTTTTCATGGCAGAGATTGAAGCTTTCTTT
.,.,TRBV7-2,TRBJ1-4,CASSLRGKNEKLFF,TGTGCCAGCAGCTTACGAGGCAAGAATGAAAAACTGTTTTTT
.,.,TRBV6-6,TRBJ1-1,CASSHGSPDEAFF,TGTGCCAGCAGCCACGGGTCACCAGACGAAGCTTTCTTT
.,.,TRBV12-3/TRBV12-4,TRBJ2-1,CANSLKLLGEQFF,TGTGCCAACAGTTTAAAGCTTTTAGGAGAGCAGTTCTTC